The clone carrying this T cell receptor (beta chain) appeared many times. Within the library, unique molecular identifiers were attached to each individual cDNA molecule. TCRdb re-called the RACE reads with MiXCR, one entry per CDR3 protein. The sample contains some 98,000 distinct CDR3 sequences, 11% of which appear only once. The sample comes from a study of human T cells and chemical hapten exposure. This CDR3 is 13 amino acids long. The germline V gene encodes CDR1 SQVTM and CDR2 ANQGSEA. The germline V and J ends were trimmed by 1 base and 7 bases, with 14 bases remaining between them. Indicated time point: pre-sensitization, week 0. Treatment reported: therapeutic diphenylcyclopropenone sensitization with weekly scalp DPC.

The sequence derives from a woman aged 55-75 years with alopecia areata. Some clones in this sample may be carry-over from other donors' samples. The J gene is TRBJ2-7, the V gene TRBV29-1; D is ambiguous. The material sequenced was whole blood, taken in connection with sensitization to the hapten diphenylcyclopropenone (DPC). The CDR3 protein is CSVEGVPTGEQYF. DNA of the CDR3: TGCAGCGTTGAAGGGGTCCCCACCGGGGAGCAGTACTTC.